The subject of this entry is one TCR beta chain. The PCR employed 60 Vbeta primers together with 13 Jbeta primers. The repertoire was sequenced with immunoSEQ multiplex PCR; TCRdb's copy has only in-frame clones and lacks some. The sample contains about 250,000 clones, 78% of which appear only once. The data are from a study of cytomegalovirus exposure and HLA in healthy donors. V lost 4 bases to trimming and J lost 3 bases; unmatched junction nucleotides: 12. Germline V gene sequence: CDR1 SGHRS, CDR2 YFSETQ. The CDR3 consists of 16 residues. The sequence was collected from a boy between 5 and 17 years old in good health and CMV-seronegative. Sequencing was carried out using PBMCs. This rearrangement joins TRBV5-1 to TRBJ1-1; 7 bases map to TRBD1. CDR3 sequence reads: CASSLNPRGLDTEAFF. The CDR3 bases are TGCGCCAGCAGCCTTAACCCCAGGGGGTTAGACACTGAAGCTTTCTTT. Full variable domain (outside the CDR3, taken from reference TRBV5-1 and TRBJ1-1): KAGVTQTPRYLIKTRGQQVTLSCSPISGHRSVSWYQQTPGQGLQFLFEYFSETQRNKGNFPGRFSGRQFSNSRSEMNVSTLELGDSALYLCASSLNPRGLDTEAFFGQGTRLTVV.